The rows below give T cell receptor beta chains drawn from one sample of a study of blood T cells in healthy people across ages. Each CDR3 protein gets one entry after TCRdb re-called the 5' RACE reads with MiXCR. In the table there are 1 million or so distinct CDR3 sequences, 40% to 45% of which are singletons. Sequencing used blood. The source is a woman aged 55-70 years in good health. CDR3s include the opening cysteine and the closing phenylalanine or tryptophan. Fields, in order: J gene, clone size, V gene, D gene, CDR3 protein, CDR3 DNA. The D gene is left open where the match is weak. Where a row states a size, it is once, few, many or the class of an expanded clone; other rows omit it.

TRBJ1-4 | - | TRBV27 | TRBD1 | CASSIWGQGGEKLFF | TGTGCCAGCAGCATTTGGGGACAGGGAGGTGAAAAACTGTTTTTT
TRBJ2-6 | - | TRBV25-1 | TRBD1 | CASRQDRGGVGANVLTF | TGTGCCAGCAGGCAGGACAGGGGAGGAGTTGGGGCCAACGTCCTGACTTTC
TRBJ1-5 | - | TRBV5-6 | - | CASSLVGAQNQPQHF | TGTGCCAGCAGCTTGGTAGGGGCGCAGAATCAGCCCCAGCATTTT
TRBJ1-6 | - | TRBV7-3 | TRBD1 | CASSLTGGGNSPLHF | TGTGCCAGCAGCTTAACAGGGGGCGGTAATTCACCCCTCCACTTT
TRBJ2-5 | - | TRBV2 | TRBD2 | CASSVASGTTETQYF | TGTGCCAGCAGCGTCGCTAGCGGGACTACAGAGACCCAGTACTTC
TRBJ2-5 | - | TRBV15 | - | CATSRGLAKETQYF | TGTGCCACCAGCAGAGGGCTAGCTAAAGAGACCCAGTACTTC
TRBJ1-6 | - | TRBV12-3/TRBV12-4 | - | CASSRNHPFGNSPLHF | TGTGCCAGCAGCCGGAACCACCCGTTTGGCAATTCACCCCTCCACTTT
TRBJ1-5 | - | TRBV6-1 | - | CASAAEGTGQPQHF | TGTGCCAGCGCGGCGGAGGGTACAGGTCAGCCCCAGCATTTT
TRBJ2-7 | - | TRBV29-1 | - | CSTGGASSYEQYF | TGCAGCACCGGCGGGGCCAGCTCCTACGAGCAGTACTTC
TRBJ2-7 | - | TRBV20-1 | TRBD2 | CSASPRKIPGTSGSDYEQYF | TGCAGTGCTAGCCCCCGTAAGATCCCTGGGACTAGCGGGAGCGACTACGAGCAGTACTTC
TRBJ2-4 | - | TRBV5-6 | TRBD2 | CASSPWTSGRAKNIQYF | TGTGCCAGCAGCCCCTGGACTAGCGGGAGAGCCAAAAACATTCAGTACTTC
TRBJ2-3 | few | TRBV25-1 | TRBD1 | CASSPPPGQAKDTQYF | TGTGCCAGCAGCCCCCCCCCGGGACAGGCTAAGGATACGCAGTATTTT
TRBJ2-1 | few | TRBV7-2 | TRBD1 | CASSKRQGSSYNEQFF | TGTGCCAGCAGCAAGCGACAGGGTAGCTCCTACAATGAGCAGTTCTTC
TRBJ2-3 | few | TRBV29-1 | - | CSVEAETDTQYF | TGCAGCGTTGAAGCAGAAACAGATACGCAGTATTTT
TRBJ2-5 | - | TRBV2 | - | CASSDGPGRDEQYF | TGTGCCAGCAGTGATGGCCCGGGTCGGGATGAGCAGTACTTC
TRBJ1-2 | few | TRBV29-1 | - | CSVARANYGYTF | TGCAGCGTCGCAAGGGCGAACTATGGCTACACCTTC